A single sample is the source of the 19 T cell receptor beta chains below, sequenced in a study of T cell responses to AZD1222 COVID-19 vaccine. The assay was immunoSEQ multiplex PCR, and TCRdb's table has in-frame clones only and misses some. The sample has some 120,000 clones, approximately 86% seen once. The source was peripheral blood, collected on day 0 of AZD1222 vaccination. The receptors originated from an adult in good health.

This chain links TRBV4-2 with TRBJ2-3; possibly TRBD2 for D (5 bases). The V and J ends lost 0 bases and 4 bases respectively, with 14 bases between them. The CDR3 extends over 16 amino acids. Germline loops: CDR1 LGHNA, CDR2 YNFKEQ. CDR3 protein: CASSQEVGVRADTQYF. The CDR3 nucleotides read TGTGCCAGCAGCCAAGAGGTGGGAGTGAGGGCAGATACGCAGTATTTT.

This clone has only one observation. This chain uses TRBV6-6 with TRBJ1-6, with 9 bases identical to TRBD1. The CDR3 totals 14 residues. Germline assignment: CDR1 MNHNY and CDR2 SVGAGI (reference sequence). V dropped 4 bases and J dropped 10; count of bases not matched to a gene: 5. This chain's CDR3 is CASSLGQGGSPLHF. CDR3 in DNA: TGTGCCAGCAGTTTGGGACAGGGAGGCTCACCCCTCCACTTT.

This sequence joins TRBV30 and TRBJ1-6, with D perhaps TRBD1 (5 bases). CDR1 and CDR2 (germline): GTSNPN, SVGIG (reference sequence). With 4 bases removed from V and 10 bases from J, the gap between germline ends came to 11 bases. The CDR3 sequence is 12 residues long. In nucleotides, the CDR3 is TGTGCCTGGACCAGGGTAGACTCACCCCTCCACTTT. Its translation is CAWTRVDSPLHF.

The chain employs TRBV7-4 and TRBJ1-3; D not certain. CDR1 and CDR2 from the germline V gene are SGHVT and SQSDAQ. Trimming shortened V by 5 bases and J by 2 bases, and 13 bases separated the two germline ends. The CDR3 loop spans 15 amino acids. CDR3 in amino acids: CASSEPRTAGNTIYF. In DNA form, the CDR3 reads TGTGCCAGCAGCGAGCCACGGACGGCTGGAAACACCATATATTTT.

The genes are TRBV19 and TRBJ1-5, with D possibly TRBD1 on 5 matching bases. V gave up 2 bases and J gave up 5 bases, with 10 bases separating them. This CDR3 spans 14 amino acids. Germline-derived CDR1 and CDR2 are LNHDA and SQIVND (reference sequence). CDR3 in amino acids: CASSISRADQPQHF. In nucleotides, the CDR3 is TGTGCCAGTAGTATAAGCAGGGCCGATCAGCCCCAGCATTTT.

This rearrangement joins TRBV7-9 to TRBJ1-1, with D possibly TRBD1 on 6 matching bases. Trimming took off 5 bases at V and 5 bases at J, with 15 bases between the two ends. The CDR3 consists of 14 residues. Germline loops: CDR1 SEHNR, CDR2 FQNEAQ (reference sequence). The CDR3 spells CASSPSQGETEAFF. The CDR3 nucleotides are TGTGCCAGCAGCCCATCACAGGGAGAAACTGAAGCTTTCTTT.

The rearrangement links TRBV13 to TRBJ2-7; 11 nucleotides match TRBD1. The CDR3 consists of 14 residues. The germline V gene has CDR1 PRHDT and CDR2 FYEKMQ (reference sequence). V lost 5 bases, J lost 4 bases, and 4 bases stayed unmatched. CDR3 coding DNA: TGTGCCAGCAGCACCGGACAGGGGGCGTACGAGCAGTACTTC. Its protein is CASSTGQGAYEQYF.

J is TRBJ2-3 and V is TRBV9; D not certain. Germline V lookup: CDR1 SGDLS, CDR2 YYNGEE. V lost 0 bases and J 4 bases, leaving 6 bases between the germline ends. The CDR3 runs to 13 residues. The CDR3 DNA is TGTGCCAGCAGCGTAGAACGACCAGATACGCAGTATTTT. Translated: CASSVERPDTQYF.

The rearrangement links TRBV2 to TRBJ1-4, with 8 bases lining up with TRBD1. Germline CDR1 reads SNHLY; CDR2 reads FYNNEI. With V trimmed by 3 bases and J by 6 bases, 3 bases remained unmatched. This CDR3 region has 14 residues. CDR3 sequence (DNA): TGTGCCAGCAGTGAGACAGGGGAATATGAAAAACTGTTTTTT. Translation gives CASSETGEYEKLFF.

The chain employs TRBV6-1 and TRBJ2-7, with no clear D. With 0 bases removed from V and 3 bases from J, the gap between germline ends came to 9 bases. CDR1 and CDR2 (germline): MNHNS, SASEGT. CDR3 length: 14 residues. CDR3 nucleotides: TGTGCCAGCAGTGAAGCGTGGGTAGGCTACGAGCAGTACTTC. This encodes CASSEAWVGYEQYF.

The genes are TRBV2 and TRBJ1-5; D might be TRBD1 (6 bases). This CDR3 contains 17 residues. V was cut by 7 bases and J by 0 bases, with 19 bases left in between. Germline CDR1 reads SNHLY; CDR2 reads FYNNEI. CDR3 loop: CASTYSGTRYSNQPQHF. CDR3 nucleotide sequence: TGTGCCAGCACCTACTCCGGGACAAGATATAGCAATCAGCCCCAGCATTTT.

The V call is TRBV4-1, the J call TRBJ1-2; no definite D call. Trimming took off 3 bases at V and 8 bases at J, with 19 bases between the two ends. Germline assignment: CDR1 MGHRA and CDR2 YSYEKL. The CDR3 consists of 15 residues. The CDR3 nucleotides are TGCGCCAGCAGCCAGACGACCCATTCCTTGGGAGGCTACACCTTC. Translation gives CASSQTTHSLGGYTF.

The V and J genes are TRBV11-2 and TRBJ2-7; 7 nucleotides line up with TRBD1. Germline-derived CDR1 and CDR2 are SGHAT and FQNNGV. J lost 0 bases, V lost 4 bases, and 9 bases had no gene match. The CDR3 has 16 residues. The CDR3 is CASSWGRGPNSYEQYF. The CDR3 DNA reads as TGTGCCAGCAGCTGGGGAAGGGGGCCCAACTCCTACGAGCAGTACTTC. Full variable domain (remainder filled in from reference TRBV11-2 and TRBJ2-7): EAGVAQSPRYKIIEKRQSVAFWCNPISGHATLYWYQQILGQGPKLLIQFQNNGVVDDSQLPKDRFSAERLKGVDSTLKIQPAKLEDSAVYLCASSWGRGPNSYEQYFGPGTRLTVT.

The genes are TRBV4-2 and TRBJ1-2; 7 nucleotides agree with TRBD1. CDR1 is LGHNA, CDR2 YNFKEQ, per germline. The CDR3 length is 16 residues. V trimming: 0 bases; J trimming: 4 bases; junction bases outside the gene matches: 8. The CDR3 bases are TGTGCCAGCAGCCAAGAGTTAGGGGACAGAGTCTATGGCTACACCTTC. It yields the protein CASSQELGDRVYGYTF.

This clone was counted a single time. CDR3: CASAENRGWNQPQHF. CDR3 in DNA: TGTGCCAGCGCAGAGAACAGGGGGTGGAATCAGCCCCAGCATTTT. J is TRBJ1-5 and V is TRBV6-5, with TRBD1 matching over 8 bases. The CDR3 consists of 15 residues. Trimming cost V 8 bases and J 4 bases; bases outside gene matches: 10. CDR1 is MNHEY, CDR2 SVGAGI, per germline.

The chain couples TRBV3-1 (or the pseudogene TRBV3-2) to TRBJ1-1; 9 bases agree with TRBD1. The CDR3 runs 16 residues. Germline CDR1 LGHDT, CDR2 YNNKEL (reference sequence). Losses at the gene ends were 0 bases for V and 5 bases for J; bases not matched to a gene: 7. The CDR3 bases are TGTGCCAGCAGCCAAGATTTTGGGACAGGGATTACTGAAGCTTTCTTT. Its protein product is CASSQDFGTGITEAFF.

The genes are TRBV5-1 and TRBJ2-5; D is unclear. The CDR3 is 15 residues long. V lost 0 bases and J lost 0, with 9 bases in between. Per the germline V gene, CDR1 is SGHRS and CDR2 is YFSETQ. Here the CDR3 DNA reads TGCGCCAGCAGCTTGGCCCGGGCGTACCAAGAGACCCAGTACTTC. Amino acids: CASSLARAYQETQYF.

The chain has TRBV12-3 or TRBV12-4 and TRBJ2-7; 7 bases line up with TRBD1. The V segment lost 6 bases and the J segment 1 base; nucleotides outside the gene matches: 3. The CDR3 sequence is 13 residues long. The CDR3, as DNA: TGTGCCAGCAGGGGACAGAATTCCTACGAGCAGTACTTC. Translated: CASRGQNSYEQYF.

The chain uses TRBV12-3 or TRBV12-4 and TRBJ1-1; the D is unclear. The CDR3 is made up of 13 amino acids. Trimming removed 6 bases at V and 7 bases at J, with 15 bases between. Here the CDR3 DNA reads TGTGCCAGCAGAAGTCTGACCGGGAGTGAAGCTTTCTTT. As protein: CASRSLTGSEAFF.